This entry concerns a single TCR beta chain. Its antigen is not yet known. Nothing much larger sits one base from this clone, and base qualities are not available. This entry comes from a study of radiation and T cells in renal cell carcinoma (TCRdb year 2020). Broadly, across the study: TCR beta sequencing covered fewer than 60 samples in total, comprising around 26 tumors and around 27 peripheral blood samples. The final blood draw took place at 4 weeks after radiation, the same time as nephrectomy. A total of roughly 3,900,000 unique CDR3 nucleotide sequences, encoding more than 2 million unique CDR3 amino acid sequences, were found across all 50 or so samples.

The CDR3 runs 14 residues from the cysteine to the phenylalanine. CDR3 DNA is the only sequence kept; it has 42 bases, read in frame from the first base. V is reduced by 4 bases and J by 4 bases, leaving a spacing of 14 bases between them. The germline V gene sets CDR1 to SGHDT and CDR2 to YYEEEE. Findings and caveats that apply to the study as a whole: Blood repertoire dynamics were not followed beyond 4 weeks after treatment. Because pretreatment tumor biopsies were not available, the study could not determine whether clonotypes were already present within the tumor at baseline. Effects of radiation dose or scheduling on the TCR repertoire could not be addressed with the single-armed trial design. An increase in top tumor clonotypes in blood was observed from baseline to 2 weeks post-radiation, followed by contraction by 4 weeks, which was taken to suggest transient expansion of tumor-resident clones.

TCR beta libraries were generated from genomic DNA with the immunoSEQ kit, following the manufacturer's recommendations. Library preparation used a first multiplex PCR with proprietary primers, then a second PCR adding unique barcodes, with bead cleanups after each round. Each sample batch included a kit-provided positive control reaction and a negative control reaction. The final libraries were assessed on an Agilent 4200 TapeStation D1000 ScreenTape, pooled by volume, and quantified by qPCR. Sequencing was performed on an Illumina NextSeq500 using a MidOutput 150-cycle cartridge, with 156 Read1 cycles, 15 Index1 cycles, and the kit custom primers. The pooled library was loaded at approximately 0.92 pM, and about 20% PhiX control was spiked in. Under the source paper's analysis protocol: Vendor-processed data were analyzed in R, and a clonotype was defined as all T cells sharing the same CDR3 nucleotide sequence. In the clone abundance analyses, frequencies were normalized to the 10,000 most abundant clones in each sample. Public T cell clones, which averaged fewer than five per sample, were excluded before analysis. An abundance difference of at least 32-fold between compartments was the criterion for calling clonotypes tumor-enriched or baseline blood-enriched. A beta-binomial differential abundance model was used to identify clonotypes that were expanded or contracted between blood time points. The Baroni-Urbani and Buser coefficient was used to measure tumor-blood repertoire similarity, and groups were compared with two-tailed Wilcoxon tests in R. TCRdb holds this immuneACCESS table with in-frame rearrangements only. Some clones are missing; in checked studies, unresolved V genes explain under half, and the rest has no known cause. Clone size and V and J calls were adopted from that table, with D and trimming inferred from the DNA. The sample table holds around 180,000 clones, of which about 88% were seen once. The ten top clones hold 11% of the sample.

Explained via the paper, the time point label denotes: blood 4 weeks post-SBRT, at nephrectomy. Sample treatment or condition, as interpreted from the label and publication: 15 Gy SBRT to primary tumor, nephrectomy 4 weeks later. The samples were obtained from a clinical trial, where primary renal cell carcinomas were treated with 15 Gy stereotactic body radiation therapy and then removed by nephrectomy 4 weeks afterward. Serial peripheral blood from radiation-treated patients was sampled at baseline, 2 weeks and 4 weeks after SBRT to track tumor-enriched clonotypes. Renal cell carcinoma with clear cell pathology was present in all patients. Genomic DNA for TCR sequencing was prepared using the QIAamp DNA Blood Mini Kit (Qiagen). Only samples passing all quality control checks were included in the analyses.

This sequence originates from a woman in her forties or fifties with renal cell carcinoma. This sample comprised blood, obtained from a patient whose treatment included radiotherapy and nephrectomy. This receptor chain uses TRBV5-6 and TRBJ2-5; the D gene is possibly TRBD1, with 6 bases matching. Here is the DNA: TGTGCCAGCAGCCCTCTTAGGGGGTCAGAGACCCAGTACTTC. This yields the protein CASSPLRGSETQYF.